A single sample is the source of the 14 T cell receptor beta chains below, sequenced in a study of blood T cells in healthy people across ages. Through a sample-barcoded 5' primer and a J-beta primer mix, a second PCR was run for about 7 to 12 cycles. TCRdb passed the 5' RACE reads through MiXCR, listing each CDR3 protein once. The sample lists over 950,000 distinct CDR3 sequences, roughly two fifths occurring once. The sequencing sample was made of blood. Source of these receptors: a man between 18 and 35 years old in good health.

This clonotype has just a few counts. The chain joins TRBV5-1 to TRBJ2-5, with D possibly TRBD1 on 6 matching bases. With 0 bases removed from V and 3 bases from J, the gap between germline ends came to 12 bases. Germline CDR1 is SGHRS and CDR2 is YFSETQ. The CDR3 covers 15 residues. For the CDR3, the DNA is TGCGCCAGCAGCTTGGAACAGGGCTTGGAAGAGACCCAGTACTTC. This gives the protein CASSLEQGLEETQYF.

This clonotype occurred a few times. The CDR3 is CASSPGRIYNSPLHF. CDR3 nucleotide sequence: TGTGCCAGCTCACCGGGCAGGATCTATAATTCACCCCTCCACTTT. The chain is built from TRBV18 and TRBJ1-6, with D unclear. This CDR3 has 15 amino acids. Trimming took 3 bases from V and 3 from J, leaving 9 bases between them. Germline V gene data show CDR1 as KGHSH and CDR2 as LQKENI.

This clonotype was seen only once. V usage is TRBV29-1 and J usage is TRBJ1-1; no reliable D call. Between the trimmed V and J ends, which lost 5 bases and 1 base, there was a span of 23 bases. The germline V gene encodes CDR1 SQVTM and CDR2 ANQGSEA. The CDR3 sequence is 17 residues long. CDR3 region: CSVYTGPHGIPNTEAFF. CDR3 in DNA: TGCAGCGTTTACACCGGGCCCCACGGAATCCCGAACACTGAAGCTTTCTTT. Full variable domain (outside the CDR3, taken from reference TRBV29-1 and TRBJ1-1): SAVISQKPSRDICQRGTSLTIQCQVDSQVTMMFWYRQQPGQSLTLIATANQGSEATYESGFVIDKFPISRPNLTFSTLTVSNMSPEDSSIYLCSVYTGPHGIPNTEAFFGQGTRLTVV.

The chain employs TRBV5-1 and TRBJ1-4; D not certain. CDR3 length: 13 amino acids. Germline V gene data show CDR1 as SGHRS and CDR2 as YFSETQ. V shed 7 bases and J shed 6 bases, with 13 bases lying between them. CDR3: CASGREGHEKLFF. The CDR3 nucleotides read TGCGCCAGCGGCCGGGAGGGCCATGAAAAACTGTTTTTT.

This clonotype was counted between two and nine times. This sequence joins TRBV7-2 and TRBJ1-4; possible D gene TRBD1, 6 bases. Looked up from germline, CDR1 is SGHTA and CDR2 is FQGNSA. V was trimmed by 1 base and J by 8 bases, leaving 14 bases between them. The CDR3 is 15 amino acids. The CDR3 bases are TGTGCCAGCAGCTTAGTGGGGGGCGCCGGGGAAAAACTGTTTTTT. Protein product: CASSLVGGAGEKLFF.

The chain links TRBV9 to TRBJ1-1; weak D call: TRBD1 (5 bases). The CDR3 loop spans 15 amino acids. Trimming shortened V by 8 bases and J by 12 bases, and 29 bases separated the two germline ends. In germline, CDR1 is SGDLS, CDR2 YYNGEE. CDR3 in amino acids: CASSPYRAGSSDPFF. CDR3 coding DNA: TGTGCCAGTAGCCCCTATCGGGCAGGGAGCTCTGATCCTTTCTTT.

The CDR3 sequence: CSARVSFGGSYNEQYF. The CDR3 coding sequence is TGCAGTGCTAGAGTCTCCTTCGGTGGCTCCTACAATGAGCAGTACTTC. The chain uses TRBV20-1 and TRBJ2-1; D not certain. The tail of the sequence fits TRBJ2-7 better, so the J call may be wrong. The CDR3 is 16 residues long. The germline gives CDR1 DFQATT, CDR2 SNEGSKA (reference sequence).

The chain uses TRBV10-3 and TRBJ1-2; a weak D match, TRBD1 (5 bases). There are 15 residues in the CDR3. Per germline, CDR1 ENHRY and CDR2 SYGVKD. V lost 4 bases, J lost 1 base, and 13 bases lay in between. The CDR3 loop is CAISVGGGLNYGYTF. DNA for the CDR3: TGTGCCATCAGTGTTGGGGGAGGGCTTAACTATGGCTACACCTTC.

This rearrangement joins TRBV5-5 to TRBJ1-1; TRBD1 agrees at 9 bases. The CDR3 spans 16 residues. V was clipped by 0 bases and J by 1 base; unmatched bases: 4. Germline V gene sequence: CDR1 SGHKS, CDR2 YYEKEE (reference sequence). The CDR3 bases are TGTGCCAGCAGCTTGGGACAGGGGGTTGGGAACACTGAAGCTTTCTTT. It is translated as CASSLGQGVGNTEAFF.

This clonotype was observed a few times. The chain is built from TRBV20-1 and TRBJ2-1; 9 positions match TRBD1. The CDR3 has 14 residues. V trimming: 6 bases; J trimming: 7 bases; junction bases outside the gene matches: 10. Germline V gene data show CDR1 as DFQATT and CDR2 as SNEGSKA (reference sequence). The CDR3 reads CSANPGQGRNEQFF. The DNA of the CDR3 is TGCAGTGCCAATCCGGGACAGGGTAGGAATGAGCAGTTCTTC.

About this clonotype itself: An end of the junction does not agree with germline; a read error may underlie this. V and J are TRBV30 and TRBJ1-2; D gene unclear. CDR1 and CDR2 from the germline V gene are GTSNPN and SVGIG (reference sequence). The CDR3 has 12 amino acids. The DNA for the CDR3 is TGTGCCGGGAGTCCGCGGAGCTATGGCTACACCTTC. It specifies CAGSPRSYGYTF.

CDR3 sequence: CASSSTPDRATEAFF. The CDR3 nucleotides are TGCGCCAGCAGCTCTACACCCGACAGGGCCACTGAAGCTTTCTTT. The chain carries TRBV5-1 and TRBJ1-1; 7 bases align to TRBD1. This CDR3 contains 15 residues. V lost 3 bases to trimming and J lost 4 bases; unmatched junction nucleotides: 9. The germline V gene has CDR1 SGHRS and CDR2 YFSETQ.

In nucleotides, the CDR3 is TGCAGCGCCGCCGAGGGGTTCAGCAATCAGCCCCAGCATTTT. This codes for CSAAEGFSNQPQHF. The V gene is TRBV29-1, the J gene TRBJ1-5; possibly TRBD1 for D (5 bases). Per the germline V gene, CDR1 is SQVTM and CDR2 is ANQGSEA. Trimming removed 7 bases at V and 1 base at J, with 14 bases between. This CDR3 region has 14 residues. Full variable domain (rest looked up from reference TRBV29-1 and TRBJ1-5): SAVISQKPSRDICQRGTSLTIQCQVDSQVTMMFWYRQQPGQSLTLIATANQGSEATYESGFVIDKFPISRPNLTFSTLTVSNMSPEDSSIYLCSAAEGFSNQPQHFGDGTRLSIL.

This clonotype was detected a few times. The chain employs TRBV12-3 or TRBV12-4 and TRBJ1-2; possibly TRBD1 for D (5 bases). V was cut by 1 base and J by 8 bases, with 20 bases left in between. The CDR3 contains 16 residues. The CDR3 loop reads CASSLGSGAGQGGYTF. CDR3 sequence (DNA): TGTGCCAGCAGTTTAGGGTCCGGGGCCGGGCAGGGAGGCTACACCTTC.